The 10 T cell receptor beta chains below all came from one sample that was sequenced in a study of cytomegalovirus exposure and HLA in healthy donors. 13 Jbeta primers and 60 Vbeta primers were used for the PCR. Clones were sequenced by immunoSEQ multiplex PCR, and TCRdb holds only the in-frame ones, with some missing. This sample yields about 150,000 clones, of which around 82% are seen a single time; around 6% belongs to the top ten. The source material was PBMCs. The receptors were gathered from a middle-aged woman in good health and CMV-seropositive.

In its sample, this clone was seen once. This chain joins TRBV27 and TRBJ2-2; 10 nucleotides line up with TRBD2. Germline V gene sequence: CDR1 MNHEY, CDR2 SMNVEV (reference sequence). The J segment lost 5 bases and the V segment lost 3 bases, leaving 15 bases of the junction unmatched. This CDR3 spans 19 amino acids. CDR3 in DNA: TGTGCCAGCAGTTTCCAAGCGGGAGGGCCGTTCGGTTATACCGGGGAGCTGTTTTTT. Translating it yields CASSFQAGGPFGYTGELFF.

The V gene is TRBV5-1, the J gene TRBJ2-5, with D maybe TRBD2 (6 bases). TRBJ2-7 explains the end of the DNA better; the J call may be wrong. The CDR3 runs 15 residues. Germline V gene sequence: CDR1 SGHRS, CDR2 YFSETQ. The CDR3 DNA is TGCGCCAGCACACCCGTAACGGGAGTTGGTAGCGAGCAGTACTTC. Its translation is CASTPVTGVGSEQYF.

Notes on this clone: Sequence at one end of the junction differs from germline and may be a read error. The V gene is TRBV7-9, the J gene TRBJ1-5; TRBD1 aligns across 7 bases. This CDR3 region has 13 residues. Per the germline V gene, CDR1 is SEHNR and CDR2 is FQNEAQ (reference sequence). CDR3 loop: CASSRDSSQPQHF. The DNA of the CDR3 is TGTGCCAGCAGCCGGGACAGCAGTCAGCCCCAGCATTTT.

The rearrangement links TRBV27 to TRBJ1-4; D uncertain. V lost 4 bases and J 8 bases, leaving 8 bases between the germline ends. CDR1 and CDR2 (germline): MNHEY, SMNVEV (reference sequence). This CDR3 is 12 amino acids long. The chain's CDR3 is CASSSAGEKLFF. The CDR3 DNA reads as TGTGCCAGCAGTTCAGCGGGGGAAAAACTGTTTTTT.

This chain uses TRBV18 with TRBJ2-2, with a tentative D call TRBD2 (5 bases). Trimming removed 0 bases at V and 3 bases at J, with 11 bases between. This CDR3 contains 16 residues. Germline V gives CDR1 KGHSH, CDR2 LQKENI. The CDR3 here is CASSPPVLGYTGELFF. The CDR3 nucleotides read TGTGCCAGCTCACCACCGGTACTAGGATACACCGGGGAGCTGTTTTTT.

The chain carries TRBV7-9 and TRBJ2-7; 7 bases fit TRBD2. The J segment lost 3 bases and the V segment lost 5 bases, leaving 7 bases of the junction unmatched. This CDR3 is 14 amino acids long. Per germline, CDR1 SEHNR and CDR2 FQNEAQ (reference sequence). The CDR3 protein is CASSVVGEGYEQYF. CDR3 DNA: TGTGCCAGCAGCGTCGTGGGGGAGGGCTACGAGCAGTACTTC.

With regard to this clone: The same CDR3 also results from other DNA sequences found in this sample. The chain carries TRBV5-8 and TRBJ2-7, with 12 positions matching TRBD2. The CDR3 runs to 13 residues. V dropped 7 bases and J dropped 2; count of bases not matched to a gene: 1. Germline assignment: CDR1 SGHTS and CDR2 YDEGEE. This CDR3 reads CASRTSGTYEQYF. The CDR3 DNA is TGTGCCAGCCGGACTAGCGGGACCTACGAGCAGTACTTC.

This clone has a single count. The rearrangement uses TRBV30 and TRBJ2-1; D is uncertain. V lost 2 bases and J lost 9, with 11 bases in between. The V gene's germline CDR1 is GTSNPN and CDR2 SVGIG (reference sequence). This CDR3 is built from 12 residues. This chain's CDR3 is CAWSPSISEQFF. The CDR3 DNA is TGTGCCTGGAGTCCCTCGATTAGTGAGCAGTTCTTC. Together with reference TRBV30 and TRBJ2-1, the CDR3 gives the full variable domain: SQTIHQWPATLVQPVGSPLSLECTVEGTSNPNLYWYRQAAGRGLQLLFYSVGIGQISSEVPQNLSASRPQDRQFILSSKKLLLSDSGFYLCAWSPSISEQFFGPGTRLTVL.

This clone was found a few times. The chain's CDR3 is CASSPGGYSYNEQFF. The CDR3, as DNA: TGTGCCAGCTCACCAGGGGGGTACTCCTACAATGAGCAGTTCTTC. V gene TRBV18 combines with J gene TRBJ2-1; D is possibly TRBD2 (6 bases). Per the germline V gene, CDR1 is KGHSH and CDR2 is LQKENI. The CDR3 extends over 15 amino acids. Between the trimmed V and J ends, which lost 2 bases and 0 bases, there was a span of 8 bases.

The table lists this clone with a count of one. CDR3 DNA: TGTGCCAGTAGTAATATGAGGTCCACCGGGGAGCTGTTTTTT. Translating gives CASSNMRSTGELFF. This chain connects TRBV19 to TRBJ2-2; D is unclear. The length of the CDR3 is 14 residues. V lost 4 bases and J 4 bases, leaving 10 bases between the germline ends. Looked up from germline, CDR1 is LNHDA and CDR2 is SQIVND (reference sequence).